The 22 T cell receptor beta chains below come from one sample, sequenced in a study of regulatory T cells in long-lasting Graves disease. In building TCR beta libraries, iRepertoire HTBI primers were used together with Arm-PCR of CDR3 regions. One entry per CDR3 protein results from TCRdb running MiXCR on the multiplex PCR reads. This table has 390,000 or so distinct CDR3 sequences, roughly 10% appearing once. Time point reported: newly diagnosed GD, antithyroid drugs for less than 3 months. The authors made the TCR library using RNA they extracted from PBMCs. These data were likewise used in another study, on T cells in Graves' hyperthyroidism and ophthalmopathy.

The sequenced sample was peripheral blood mononuclear cells (PBMCs), obtained at new diagnosis, from a patient treated with antithyroid drugs. Receptors originate from a woman aged 18-29 years with Graves disease.

The chain joins TRBV4-3 to TRBJ2-2; D perhaps matches TRBD2 (7 bases). The V end lost 4 bases, the J end lost 3 bases, and 18 bases lay between the germline ends. This CDR3 spans 17 amino acids. The germline gives CDR1 LGHNA, CDR2 YSLEER. CDR3 residues: CASSRGRAGAHTGELFF. CDR3 DNA sequence: TGCGCCAGCAGCCGAGGCCGGGCGGGGGCTCACACCGGGGAGCTGTTTTTT.

This clonotype was seen ten or more times. This rearrangement joins TRBV11-2 to TRBJ2-7; no definite D call. With 0 bases removed from V and 3 bases from J, the gap between germline ends came to 9 bases. The CDR3 is 14 amino acids. From germline, CDR1 is SGHAT and CDR2 FQNNGV. This chain's CDR3 is CASSLEGAGYEQYF. As DNA, the CDR3 is TGTGCCAGCAGCTTAGAGGGTGCTGGCTACGAGCAGTACTTC.

This clonotype was seen a few times. The rearrangement uses TRBV20-1 and TRBJ2-5; 8 bases map to TRBD2. CDR1 and CDR2 from the germline V gene are DFQATT and SNEGSKA (reference sequence). The J segment lost 5 bases and the V segment lost 1 base, leaving 12 bases of the junction unmatched. CDR3 length equals 16 residues. The CDR3 reads CSARVGSGSYGETQYF. The CDR3 nucleotides are TGCAGTGCTAGAGTTGGAAGCGGGAGTTACGGGGAGACCCAGTACTTC.

This clonotype was observed at least ten times. The genes are TRBV7-2 and TRBJ2-1, with D perhaps matching TRBD2 (6 bases). This CDR3 contains 14 residues. Germline values: CDR1 SGHTA, CDR2 FQGNSA. Trimming took 9 bases from V and 0 from J, leaving 12 bases between them. The CDR3 DNA follows: TGTGCCAGTGAGTTAGCGGTCTCCTACAATGAGCAGTTCTTC. Protein sequence: CASELAVSYNEQFF.

Ten or more counts support this clonotype. This chain's CDR3 is CASSRSRYEQYF. Here the CDR3 DNA reads TGCGCCAGCAGCCGGTCCCGGTACGAGCAGTACTTC. The chain is built from TRBV10-2 and TRBJ2-7; D unresolved. The V gene's germline CDR1 is WSHSY and CDR2 SAAADI. V lost 6 bases, J lost 4 bases, and 10 bases lay in between. The CDR3 consists of 12 residues.

The rearrangement joins TRBV9 to TRBJ2-7, with 10 positions matching TRBD2. The DNA end lines up better with TRBJ2-1; the J call may be wrong. Germline assignment: CDR1 SGDLS and CDR2 YYNGEE. The CDR3 contains 16 residues. CDR3 residues: CASSVIWSGRANEQFF. CDR3 bases: TGTGCCAGCAGCGTGATTTGGAGCGGGAGGGCCAATGAGCAGTTCTTC.

This clonotype appeared many times. This chain connects TRBV15 to TRBJ1-1; 8 nucleotides align to TRBD1. CDR3 size: 15 residues. In germline, CDR1 is LNHNV, CDR2 YYDKDF (reference sequence). Trimming removed 0 bases from V and 3 bases from J; junction bases left unmatched: 3. This chain's CDR3 is CATSREDRADTEAFF. The CDR3 DNA is TGTGCCACCAGCAGAGAGGACAGGGCAGACACTGAAGCTTTCTTT.

Ten or more counts support this clonotype. This chain uses TRBV28 with TRBJ1-2, with D unclear. The ends were cut back, 5 bases at V and 5 bases at J, with 9 bases in the middle. Germline CDR1 is MDHEN and CDR2 is SYDVKM. The CDR3 covers 12 residues. The CDR3 loop is CASSVEGYGYTF. The CDR3 DNA reads TGTGCCAGCAGTGTGGAGGGATATGGCTACACCTTC.

This clonotype was picked up a small number of times. V and J are TRBV6-1 and TRBJ2-7, with 7 bases fitting TRBD2. Germline V gene data show CDR1 as MNHNS and CDR2 as SASEGT. V trimming: 5 bases; J trimming: 3 bases; junction bases outside the gene matches: 7. The CDR3 is 14 amino acids. For the CDR3, the DNA is TGTGCCAGCAGTCGGGAGGTCGCGCACTACGAGCAGTACTTC. Its protein product is CASSREVAHYEQYF.

This rearrangement joins TRBV28 to TRBJ2-4, with 7 bases fitting TRBD1. CDR1 MDHEN and CDR2 SYDVKM come from the germline V gene. The CDR3 has 16 amino acids. Trimming cost V 7 bases and J 4 bases; bases outside gene matches: 13. In DNA, the CDR3 is TGTGCCAGCACCCAAGTAGGGGGCCGCACGAAAAACATTCAGTACTTC. Residues: CASTQVGGRTKNIQYF.

The chain couples TRBV4-3 to TRBJ1-2; D might be TRBD1 (5 bases). CDR1 LGHNA and CDR2 YSLEER come from the germline V gene. The CDR3 is 18 amino acids. V was cut by 1 base and J by 4 bases, with 22 bases left in between. The CDR3 sequence is CASSQAEMGLTTFYGYTF. CDR3 nucleotide sequence: TGCGCCAGCAGCCAAGCAGAAATGGGACTTACTACTTTCTATGGCTACACCTTC.

The V and J genes are TRBV6-1 and TRBJ1-5, with D hard to call. V lost 8 bases and J 4 bases, leaving 6 bases between the germline ends. This CDR3 contains 11 residues. Germline loops: CDR1 MNHNS, CDR2 SASEGT. CDR3 amino acids: CASGLNQPQHF. The CDR3 DNA reads as TGTGCCAGCGGCCTAAATCAGCCCCAGCATTTT.

This clonotype was picked up many times. The rearrangement uses TRBV5-4 and TRBJ1-2; the D gene is possibly TRBD1 (5 bases). Deletions cut 0 bases from V and 4 bases from J, with 10 bases between. CDR1 and CDR2 from the germline V gene are SGHNT and YYREEE (reference sequence). This CDR3 contains 14 residues. DNA for the CDR3: TGTGCCAGCAGCTTGGGGCAGGGCTCCTATGGCTACACCTTC. Encoded protein: CASSLGQGSYGYTF. The full variable domain, completed using reference TRBV5-4 and TRBJ1-2, is ETGVTQSPTHLIKTRGQQVTLRCSSQSGHNTVSWYQQALGQGPQFIFQYYREEENGRGNFPPRFSGLQFPNYSSELNVNALELDDSALYLCASSLGQGSYGYTFGSGTRLTVV.

This clonotype was counted ten times or more. V usage is TRBV27 and J usage is TRBJ2-1; no firm D call. This CDR3 is 15 amino acids long. V gave up 4 bases and J gave up 7 bases, with 17 bases separating them. Germline V gene sequence: CDR1 MNHEY, CDR2 SMNVEV (reference sequence). CDR3 sequence reads: CASSSGRIYPNEQFF. CDR3 nucleotide sequence: TGTGCCAGCAGTTCTGGGCGGATTTACCCAAATGAGCAGTTCTTC.

This clonotype has ten or more counts. The gene calls are TRBV7-8 and TRBJ1-1; D perhaps matches TRBD1 (6 bases). Looked up from germline, CDR1 is SGHVS and CDR2 is FQNEAQ. This CDR3 contains 15 residues. The V gene lost 8 bases and the J gene lost 0 bases, with 16 bases spanning the gap. DNA for the CDR3: TGTGCCAGCTTTCTGGGACACCGCATGAACACTGAAGCTTTCTTT. It is translated as CASFLGHRMNTEAFF.

Many counts were recorded for this clonotype. CDR3 DNA: TGCAGTGCTAGATACGGGCTGCTAGCGGGAGATGGGGGTAGCACAGATACGCAGTATTTT. As protein: CSARYGLLAGDGGSTDTQYF. This chain joins TRBV20-1 and TRBJ2-3; the match to TRBD2 covers 10 bases. The CDR3 has 20 residues. V dropped 2 bases and J dropped 0; count of bases not matched to a gene: 17. Looked up from germline, CDR1 is DFQATT and CDR2 is SNEGSKA (reference sequence).

The table lists this clonotype with a few counts. A much larger clone sits a single nucleotide away, making a read error possible. V is TRBV27 and J is TRBJ1-2; D uncertain. This CDR3 has 16 amino acids. Germline CDR1 is MNHEY and CDR2 is SMNVEV (reference sequence). Trimming stripped 0 bases from V and 4 bases from J, with 15 bases between. The CDR3 nucleotides read TGTGCCAGCAGTTTATCGTTTACTGGTTCTAGCTATGGCTACACCTTC. Its protein is CASSLSFTGSSYGYTF.

There are a few counts of this clonotype. The chain recombines TRBV7-9 with TRBJ2-1; D unresolved. CDR1 is SEHNR, CDR2 FQNEAQ, per germline (reference sequence). Trimming took 5 bases from V and 8 from J, leaving 16 bases between them. The CDR3 extends over 14 amino acids. The CDR3 loop reads CASSTTVRRDEQFF. DNA of the CDR3: TGTGCCAGCAGCACGACCGTACGACGGGATGAGCAGTTCTTC.

This clonotype has only one observation. The J gene is TRBJ1-1, the V gene TRBV27, with 11 nucleotides matching TRBD1. This CDR3 region has 15 residues. V was clipped by 7 bases and J by 1 base; unmatched bases: 5. Germline V gives CDR1 MNHEY, CDR2 SMNVEV (reference sequence). The CDR3 spells CASKYGTGGNTEAFF. CDR3 DNA: TGTGCCAGCAAGTACGGGACAGGGGGGAACACTGAAGCTTTCTTT.

This clonotype was counted many times. The gene calls are TRBV12-3 or TRBV12-4 and TRBJ2-7, with TRBD2 matching over 10 bases. The CDR3 runs to 15 residues. Unmatched junction bases numbered 5, after V lost 3 bases and J lost 3 bases. The CDR3 DNA reads as TGTGCCAGCAGTTTGATACTAGCGGGGATCTACGAGCAGTACTTC. Translation: CASSLILAGIYEQYF.

This clonotype was recorded at least ten times. This chain connects TRBV7-2 to TRBJ2-7; 13 bases fit TRBD2. The CDR3 sequence is 13 residues long. V gave up 5 bases and J gave up 7 bases; unmatched junction bases: 2. The V gene's germline CDR1 is SGHTA and CDR2 FQGNSA. CDR3 DNA sequence: TGTGCCAGCAGCGTGACTAGCGGGGGGGAGCAGTACGTC. Translating gives CASSVTSGGEQYV.

This clonotype was detected a few times. The chain couples TRBV7-2 to TRBJ1-2; D is ambiguous. With 1 base removed from V and 4 bases from J, the gap between germline ends came to 10 bases. Germline CDR1 and CDR2: SGHTA and FQGNSA. The CDR3 is made up of 14 amino acids. The CDR3 DNA sequence: TGTGCCAGCAGCTTAGGGACGGAAATCTATGGCTACACCTTC. Its translation: CASSLGTEIYGYTF. The variable domain in full, with the rest retrieved from reference TRBV7-2 and TRBJ1-2, is GAGVSQSPSNKVTEKGKDVELRCDPISGHTALYWYRQSLGQGLEFLIYFQGNSAPDKSGLPSDRFSAERTGGSVSTLTIQRTQQEDSAVYLCASSLGTEIYGYTFGSGTRLTVV.